This is a list of T cell receptor beta chains from one sample in a study of blood T cell repertoires in COVID-19. Clones were sequenced by immunoSEQ multiplex PCR, and TCRdb holds only the in-frame ones, with some missing. Of about 200,000 clones in the sample, around 81% are singletons; the top ten hold roughly 6%. The material sequenced was peripheral blood. The receptors derive from a woman aged 65 to 85 with acute or convalescent COVID-19. The CDR3 runs from the conserved cysteine through the conserved F or W. Each record gives: clone size, V gene, J gene, D gene, CDR3 protein, CDR3 DNA. D genes are given only for firm matches. Where a row states a size, it is once, few, many or the class of an expanded clone; other rows omit it.

clone size: -; V gene: TRBV6-5; J gene: TRBJ1-1; D gene: TRBD1; CDR3 protein: CAGWTGEMNTEAFF; CDR3 DNA: TGTGCTGGGTGGACAGGGGAAATGAACACTGAAGCTTTCTTT
clone size: -; V gene: TRBV5-6; J gene: TRBJ2-7; D gene: TRBD1; CDR3 protein: CASSWTGRREQYF; CDR3 DNA: TGTGCCAGCAGCTGGACAGGGCGGAGGGAGCAGTACTTC
clone size: -; V gene: TRBV30; J gene: TRBJ2-3; D gene: TRBD2; CDR3 protein: CAWSGNSGSTGAQYF; CDR3 DNA: TGTGCCTGGAGCGGTAATAGCGGGAGCACGGGAGCGCAGTATTTT
clone size: few; V gene: TRBV2; J gene: TRBJ2-5; D gene: TRBD2; CDR3 protein: CASSTYWRERGETQYF; CDR3 DNA: TGTGCCAGCAGTACATACTGGCGGGAGCGGGGAGAGACCCAGTACTTC
clone size: -; V gene: TRBV5-1; J gene: TRBJ2-3; D gene: TRBD1; CDR3 protein: CASNGGTGSPGDTQYF; CDR3 DNA: TGCGCCAGCAACGGCGGGACAGGCTCCCCCGGCGATACGCAGTATTTT
clone size: few; V gene: TRBV11-2; J gene: TRBJ2-7; D gene: TRBD2; CDR3 protein: CASSLGRGLAGGYEQYF; CDR3 DNA: TGTGCCAGCAGCTTAGGGCGGGGACTAGCGGGAGGTTACGAGCAGTACTTC
clone size: -; V gene: TRBV5-1; J gene: TRBJ1-6; D gene: TRBD1; CDR3 protein: CASSLEGQGYNSPLHF; CDR3 DNA: TGCGCCAGCAGCTTGGAGGGACAGGGATATAATTCACCCCTCCACTTT
clone size: -; V gene: TRBV28; J gene: TRBJ2-5; D gene: TRBD2; CDR3 protein: CASSTLRLAGGLETQYF; CDR3 DNA: TGTGCCAGCAGCACACTCCGACTAGCGGGAGGGCTCGAGACCCAGTACTTC
clone size: -; V gene: TRBV27; J gene: TRBJ2-1; D gene: -; CDR3 protein: CASSPGLYNEQFF; CDR3 DNA: TGTGCCAGCAGTCCCGGACTTTACAATGAGCAGTTCTTC
clone size: few; V gene: TRBV5-1; J gene: TRBJ1-2; D gene: -; CDR3 protein: CASSLNRDLYGYTF; CDR3 DNA: TGCGCCAGCAGCTTGAACAGGGACCTATATGGCTACACCTTC
clone size: -; V gene: TRBV18; J gene: TRBJ2-3; D gene: -; CDR3 protein: CASSPKAQRTSTDTQYF; CDR3 DNA: TGTGCCAGCTCACCTAAGGCGCAGCGGACTAGCACAGATACGCAGTATTTT
clone size: -; V gene: TRBV3-1/TRBV3-2; J gene: TRBJ2-3; D gene: -; CDR3 protein: CASSQETVRGTYADTQYF; CDR3 DNA: TGTGCCAGCAGCCAAGAGACGGTCCGCGGGACGTATGCAGATACGCAGTATTTT
clone size: -; V gene: TRBV9; J gene: TRBJ1-3; D gene: -; CDR3 protein: CASSVDSLSGNTIYF; CDR3 DNA: TGTGCCAGCAGCGTAGATAGTCTCTCTGGAAACACCATATATTTT
clone size: -; V gene: TRBV5-4; J gene: TRBJ2-1; D gene: TRBD1; CDR3 protein: CASSRDRGNEQFF; CDR3 DNA: TGTGCCAGCAGCAGGGACAGGGGTAATGAGCAGTTCTTC
clone size: once; V gene: TRBV23-1; J gene: TRBJ2-7; D gene: -; CDR3 protein: CASSQSSGAGEQYF; CDR3 DNA: TGCGCCAGCAGTCAATCGTCAGGGGCTGGCGAGCAGTACTTC
clone size: -; V gene: TRBV29-1; J gene: TRBJ1-2; D gene: -; CDR3 protein: CSAGRGQSDGYTF; CDR3 DNA: TGCAGCGCAGGTCGTGGACAGAGTGATGGCTACACCTTC
clone size: -; V gene: TRBV11-3; J gene: TRBJ2-1; D gene: TRBD2; CDR3 protein: CASSLREGEQFF; CDR3 DNA: TGTGCCAGCAGCCTCAGGGAGGGTGAGCAGTTCTTC